Given below is one T cell receptor beta chain in context. Its antigen is as yet unknown. These data belong to a study of T cell responses to AZD1222 COVID-19 vaccine. The study's findings and limits: Among vaccine-associated CD4 TCRs, coverage spanned spike, with dominance at 160-218 and 743-854. Spike-specific TCR breadth and depth rose after two AZD1222 doses.

Trimming removed 7 bases from V and 3 bases from J, with 15 bases in between. This CDR3 is 14 amino acids long. CDR1 is MNHEY, CDR2 SVGAGI, per germline. Repertoires were generated with immunoSEQ multiplex PCR, while TCRdb's copy carries only in-frame clones and drops some. Of 90,000 to 120,000 clones in the sample, 80% to 95% were seen once. The sequencing here drew on peripheral blood, taken 28 days after the second AZD1222 dose. V gene TRBV6-5 combines with J gene TRBJ1-2; D call uncertain. The sequence was collected from an adult who received the AZD1222 COVID-19 vaccine. CDR3 coding DNA: TGTGCCAGCACCCGAGGCAGCCTGGACTATGGCTACACCTTC. This translates into CASTRGSLDYGYTF.